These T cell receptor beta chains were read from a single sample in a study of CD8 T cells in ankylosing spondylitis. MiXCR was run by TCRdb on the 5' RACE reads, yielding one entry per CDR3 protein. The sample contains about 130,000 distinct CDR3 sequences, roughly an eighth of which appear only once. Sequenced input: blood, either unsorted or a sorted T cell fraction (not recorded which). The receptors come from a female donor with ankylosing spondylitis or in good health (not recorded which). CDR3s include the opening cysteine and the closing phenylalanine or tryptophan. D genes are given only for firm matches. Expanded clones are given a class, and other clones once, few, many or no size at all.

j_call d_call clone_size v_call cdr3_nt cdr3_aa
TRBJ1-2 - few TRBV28 TGTGCCAGCAGCCAACAGGGATACTATGGCTACACCTTC CASSQQGYYGYTF
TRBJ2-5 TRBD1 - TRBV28 TGTGCCAGCAGCCGACAGGGTGGTGCAGAGACCCAGTACTTC CASSRQGGAETQYF
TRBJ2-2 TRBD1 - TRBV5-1 TGCGCCAGCAGCTGGGGGACAGGGGGCGCAGAGGAGCTGTTTTTT CASSWGTGGAEELFF
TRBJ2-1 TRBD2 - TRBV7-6 TGTGCCAGCAGCCCGAGCCTAGCGGCCGACAATGAGCAGTTCTTC CASSPSLAADNEQFF
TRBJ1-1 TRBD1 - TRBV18 TGTGCCAGCTCACCAAAGCTACGGGACAGGGCCATGAACACTGAAGCTTTCTTT CASSPKLRDRAMNTEAFF
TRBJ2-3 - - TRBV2 TGTGCCAGCACCGAACTTGATACGCAGTATTTT CASTELDTQYF
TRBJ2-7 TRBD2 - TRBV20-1 TGCAGTGCTAGTCTGGGGACTAGCGCTTCCTACGAGCAGTACTTC CSASLGTSASYEQYF
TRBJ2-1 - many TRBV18 TGTGCCAGCTCACCAACTAGCCGTGAGCAGTTCTTC CASSPTSREQFF
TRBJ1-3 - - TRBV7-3 TGTGCCAGCAGCTTAGGGCCGAGCTCTGGAAACACCATATATTTT CASSLGPSSGNTIYF
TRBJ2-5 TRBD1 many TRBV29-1 TGCAGCGTTGGGGACAGGGGGCATCGAGAGACCCAGTACTTC CSVGDRGHRETQYF
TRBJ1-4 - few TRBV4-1 TGCGCCAGCAGCCTGGGACGGTCTAATGAAAAACTGTTTTTT CASSLGRSNEKLFF
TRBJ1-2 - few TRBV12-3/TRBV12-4 TGTGCCAGCAGTACAGACACTCGTGGCTACACCTTC CASSTDTRGYTF